This T cell receptor (beta chain) was recovered during a study of early T cells in non-severe SARS-CoV-2 infection. Turning to the study itself: Chains from this unsorted whole-blood bulk RNA could not be paired.

This clonotype was picked up many times. Each single cDNA molecule received a unique molecular identifier. TCRdb fed the 5' RACE reads into MiXCR, producing one record per CDR3 protein. The sample lists tens of thousands of distinct CDR3 sequences; 9% to 15% were seen once. The V gene's germline CDR1 is MNHNY and CDR2 SVGAGI (reference sequence). V shed 7 bases, J shed 1 base, and the junction held 6 bases outside the gene matches. The CDR3 is 14 amino acids. The specimen was whole blood. The TCR sequence derives from an adult who was a healthcare worker with PCR-confirmed SARS-CoV-2 infection or an uninfected control (not recorded which). This sequence joins TRBV6-6 and TRBJ1-2; TRBD1 agrees at 7 bases. CDR3 nucleotides: TGTGCCAGCAATGAGGGGGCGGGTAACTATGGCTACACCTTC. This encodes CASNEGAGNYGYTF.